The rows below give T cell receptor beta chains drawn from one sample of a study of T cells in Graves' hyperthyroidism and ophthalmopathy. A single record per CDR3 protein comes from TCRdb applying MiXCR to the multiplex PCR reads. Here the sample spans 300,000 to 400,000 distinct CDR3 sequences, 20% to 25% being singletons. The sample comprised blood. These receptor sequences come from a woman aged 45 to 65 with Graves' hyperthyroidism. Each CDR3 is given with its conserved first and last residue. Fields, in order: J gene, V gene, CDR3 protein.

TRBJ1-5 | TRBV6-1 | CASSEGRDTSNQPQHF
TRBJ2-3 | TRBV11-2 | CASSLIAGGPRDTQYF
TRBJ2-1 | TRBV3-1 | CASSQRGLGDNEQFF
TRBJ2-3 | TRBV30 | CAWSVGRPSTDTQYF
TRBJ2-5 | TRBV27 | CASSLSSSPQETQYF
TRBJ2-3 | TRBV11-3 | CASSSRGQVGDTQYF
TRBJ2-1 | TRBV7-9 | CASSPWTSGSLGTNEQFF
TRBJ2-7 | TRBV28 | CASSLSRDRRAYEQYF
TRBJ1-1 | TRBV12-3/TRBV12-4 | CASSLGGWTEAFF
TRBJ2-6 | TRBV4-1 | CASSQEREVNVLTF
TRBJ1-5 | TRBV28 | CASTLGGLSNQPQHF
TRBJ2-7 | TRBV5-1 | CASSLGPGGQTYEQYF
TRBJ2-7 | TRBV5-1 | CASSFRGNVHEQYF
TRBJ2-2 | TRBV9 | CASSVGNTGELFF
TRBJ1-6 | TRBV11-1 | CASSSEGRGVTSPLHF
TRBJ2-7 | TRBV28 | CASSLLAGRDEQYF